This T cell receptor (beta chain) was profiled in a study of T cell responses to AZD1222 COVID-19 vaccine. With regard to this clone: What it binds is unknown.

Germline lookup yields CDR1 KGHDR and CDR2 SFDVKD. There are 13 residues in the CDR3. V dropped 2 bases and J dropped 5 bases, with 9 bases sitting between them. Data came from immunoSEQ multiplex PCR; TCRdb stores just in-frame clones and leaves some out. The table includes 40,000 to 55,000 clones, around 86% detected once. Regarding the study as a whole: Spike-specific TCR repertoires showed rising breadth and depth after two AZD1222 doses. Only a handful of people who got AZD1222 tested seropositive at baseline. Repertoire sampling happened only post peak T cell response. Epitopes outside B.1.351 and B.1.1.7 mutated regions reportedly drew nearly half of spike TCRs.

This clonotype was sampled from an adult who received the AZD1222 COVID-19 vaccine. The sample here was peripheral blood, taken 28 days after the second AZD1222 dose. The rearrangement links TRBV24-1 to TRBJ2-7, with unresolved D. The CDR3 DNA reads TGTGCCACCAGTGATTCCTTTTCAGACGAGCAGTACTTC. Amino acid sequence: CATSDSFSDEQYF.